Here is one TCR beta chain with its context. This table comes from immunoSEQ multiplex PCR, and its TCRdb copy is limited to in-frame clones, with some not included. The sample carries under 250,000 clones, 70% to 90% recorded once. The data originate from a study of blood T cell repertoires in COVID-19. Sequencing input: peripheral blood. This TCR derives from a human donor in a cohort sampled during active COVID-19.

CDR3 sequence reads: CSVSLQGETQYF. The CDR3 nucleotides are TGCAGCGTTTCGCTTCAGGGGGAGACCCAGTACTTC. The gene calls are TRBV29-1 and TRBJ2-5; D is perhaps TRBD1 (6 bases). Trimming took off 5 bases at V and 5 bases at J, with 12 bases between the two ends. CDR3 length: 12 residues. The germline CDR1 and CDR2 sequences are SQVTM and ANQGSEA.